This T cell receptor beta chain is drawn from a study of blood T cell repertoires in COVID-19. About the research overall: The United States, Italy and Spain provided the acute and convalescent COVID-19 samples. T cells, B-cell-depleted T cells, or PBMCs provided the cDNA or gDNA that served as material.

Original methodology: Estimation of nucleated cell counts relied on the amplification of reference gene primers. Generated by immunoSEQ multiplex PCR, the TCRdb table keeps only in-frame clones and is missing some. The D gene and trimming were derived from the DNA, and the V and J assignments and clone size from that table. Of 210,000 or so clones in the sample, 70% to 90% were seen once. Germline lookup yields CDR1 SGHTA and CDR2 FQGNSA. The junction had 8 bases not matched to a gene; V was cut back by 5 bases and J by 2 bases. The CDR3 contains 16 residues. The sequence was collected from a middle-aged woman who had recovered from COVID-19. Input material: peripheral blood. J is TRBJ2-1 and V is TRBV7-2; 8 bases line up with TRBD2. This CDR3 reads CASSPLGGAAYNEQFF. The CDR3 DNA sequence: TGTGCCAGCAGCCCACTCGGGGGGGCAGCCTACAATGAGCAGTTCTTC.